This T cell receptor (beta chain) derives from a study of cytomegalovirus exposure and HLA in healthy donors. Trimming stripped 5 bases from V and 6 bases from J, with 17 bases between. The CDR3 totals 15 residues. Germline lookup yields CDR1 MNHNY and CDR2 SVGAGI (reference sequence). Comments on this clone: Its antigen is as yet unknown.

Whole-study findings and limits: According to an earlier analysis, most TCR beta V segments yielded productive rearrangements about 90% or about 30% of the time. The classifier was said to identify cytomegalovirus status with high specificity and sensitivity.

Primers: 60 Vbeta forward and 13 Jbeta reverse. Clones were read by immunoSEQ multiplex PCR, and TCRdb kept only the in-frame ones, dropping some. The sample lists around 150,000 clones; almost 80% were seen once. Sequencing input: PBMCs. This TCR came from a male donor in good health and CMV-seronegative. The genes are TRBV6-6 and TRBJ2-1; D is possibly TRBD1 (6 bases). CDR3 DNA sequence: TGTGCCAGCAGTAAAGGCCAGGACAGCCTCAATGAGCAGTTCTTC. Translation gives CASSKGQDSLNEQFF.